This T cell receptor (beta chain) was captured by sequencing in a study of blood T cells in healthy people across ages. The germline gives CDR1 SGHTA, CDR2 FQGNSA. The CDR3 contains 15 residues. J lost 7 bases, V lost 5 bases, and 4 bases had no gene match. This clonotype turned up a few times. Its specificity is unknown. Using a J-beta primer mix together with a sample-barcoded 5' primer, a second PCR was run for about 6 to 11 cycles. Every sample produced at least 2.5 million CDR3-containing paired-end reads. TCRdb reanalysed the 5' RACE reads using MiXCR and keeps one entry per CDR3 protein. The sample has 2 million or so distinct CDR3 sequences, 49% seen once; the top ten hold less than 2.5%. Study-level results: Possibly confounding the expanded clonotype changes was the fact that donor CMV status was unknown. It was held that diversity estimates obtained from one million T cells represented underestimates. Versus aged donors, long-lived donors had higher diversity and more naive CD4+ cells.

The sequencing sample was made of blood. This TCR came from a woman between 40 and 50 years old in good health. The chain has TRBV7-2 and TRBJ2-1; 14 nucleotides align to TRBD2. CDR3 in DNA: TGTGCCAGCAGCATCGGGACTAGCGGGGGAAATGAGCAGTTCTTC. Its protein is CASSIGTSGGNEQFF. Supplemented by reference TRBV7-2 and TRBJ2-1, the full variable domain reads GAGVSQSPSNKVTEKGKDVELRCDPISGHTALYWYRQSLGQGLEFLIYFQGNSAPDKSGLPSDRFSAERTGGSVSTLTIQRTQQEDSAVYLCASSIGTSGGNEQFFGPGTRLTVL.